This TCR beta chain was retrieved from a study of shared clonotypes between healthy human individuals. Study as a whole: Donors, aged 18 to 49, were a couple of women and a few men.

A remark on this clone: Antigen: not known.

This CDR3 comprises 14 residues. V was trimmed by 4 bases and J by 1 base, leaving 11 bases between them. Germline loops: CDR1 MDHEN, CDR2 SYDVKM. Study observations and caveats: Among donors, the sharing of clonotypes was expected to be influenced by sequencing depth. In this cohort, only blood was sampled, and tissue repertoires likely differ.

Here immunoSEQ multiplex PCR was the method, and the copy in TCRdb shows in-frame clones only, minus some. The data contain about 800,000 clones, about 97% of them singletons. Naive-designated CD8 cells lacked CD45RO, were positively enriched for CCR7, and omitted terminally differentiated effector memory CD45RA+ cells. The rearrangement uses TRBV28 and TRBJ2-7; D is uncertain. This clonotype was sampled from a man aged 25-45 years in good health. What was sequenced was naive CD8+ T cells sorted from blood. The CDR3 DNA reads as TGTGCCAGCAGTTCCCTAGGGCTGTCCTACGAGCAGTACTTC. Translated: CASSSLGLSYEQYF.